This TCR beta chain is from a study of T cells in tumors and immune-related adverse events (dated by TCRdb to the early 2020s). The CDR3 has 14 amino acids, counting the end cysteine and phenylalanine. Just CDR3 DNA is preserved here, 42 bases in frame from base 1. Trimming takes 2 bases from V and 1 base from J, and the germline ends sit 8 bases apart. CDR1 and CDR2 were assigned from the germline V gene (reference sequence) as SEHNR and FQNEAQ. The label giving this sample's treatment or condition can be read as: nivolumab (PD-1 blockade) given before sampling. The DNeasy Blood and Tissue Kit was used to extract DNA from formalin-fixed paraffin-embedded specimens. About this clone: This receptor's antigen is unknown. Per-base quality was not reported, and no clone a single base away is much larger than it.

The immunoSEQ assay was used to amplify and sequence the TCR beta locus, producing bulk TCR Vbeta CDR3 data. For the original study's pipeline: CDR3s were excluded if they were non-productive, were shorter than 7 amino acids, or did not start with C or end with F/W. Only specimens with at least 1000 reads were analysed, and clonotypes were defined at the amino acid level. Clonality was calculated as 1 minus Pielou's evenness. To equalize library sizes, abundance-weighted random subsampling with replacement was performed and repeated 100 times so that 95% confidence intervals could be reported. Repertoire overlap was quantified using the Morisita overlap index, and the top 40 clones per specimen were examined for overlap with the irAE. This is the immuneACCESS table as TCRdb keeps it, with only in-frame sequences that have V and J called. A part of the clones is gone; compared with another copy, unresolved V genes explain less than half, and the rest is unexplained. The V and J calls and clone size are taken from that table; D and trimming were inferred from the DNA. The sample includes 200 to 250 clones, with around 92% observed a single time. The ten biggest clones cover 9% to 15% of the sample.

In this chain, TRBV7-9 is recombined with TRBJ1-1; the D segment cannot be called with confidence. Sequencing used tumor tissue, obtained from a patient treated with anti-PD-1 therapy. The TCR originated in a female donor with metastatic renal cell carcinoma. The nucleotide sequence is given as TGTGCCAGCAGCTTATCCTCGGGGAACACTGAAGCTTTCTTT. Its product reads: CASSLSSGNTEAFF.